These 9 T cell receptor beta chains were sequenced from one sample in a study of T cell responses to AZD1222 COVID-19 vaccine. TCRdb's table, derived via immunoSEQ multiplex PCR, lists solely in-frame clones and lacks some. Found here are tens of thousands of clones, 70% to 90% of them singletons; the top ten hold roughly 1.3%. Sample: peripheral blood, taken 28 days after the second AZD1222 dose. The receptors originated from an adult who received the AZD1222 COVID-19 vaccine.

The chain joins TRBV14 to TRBJ2-1; TRBD2 matches at 11 bases. Germline V gene sequence: CDR1 SGHDN, CDR2 FVKESK. The CDR3 covers 16 residues. V trimming: 0 bases; J trimming: 3 bases; junction bases outside the gene matches: 1. Written as DNA, the CDR3 is TGTGCCAGCAGCCAAGACGGACTAGCGGGCTACAATGAGCAGTTCTTC. This translates into CASSQDGLAGYNEQFF.

This chain links TRBV27 with TRBJ2-2; D gene unclear. From germline, CDR1 is MNHEY and CDR2 SMNVEV (reference sequence). The length of the CDR3 is 14 residues. V lost 4 bases and J 0 bases, leaving 6 bases between the germline ends. CDR3 region: CASSSAANTGELFF. The CDR3 DNA is TGTGCCAGCAGTTCGGCAGCGAACACCGGGGAGCTGTTTTTT.

This clone has a single count. The chain has TRBV19 and TRBJ1-1, with 9 nucleotides matching TRBD1. From germline, CDR1 is LNHDA and CDR2 SQIVND (reference sequence). The V segment lost 3 bases and the J segment 1 base; nucleotides outside the gene matches: 3. The length of the CDR3 is 15 residues. In DNA, the CDR3 is TGTGCCAGTAGTATTCCGGGACAGGGGAACACTGAAGCTTTCTTT. Protein: CASSIPGQGNTEAFF.

This clone was observed once. This rearrangement joins TRBV10-3 to TRBJ2-3, with 7 bases matching TRBD1. V dropped 7 bases and J dropped 2; count of bases not matched to a gene: 6. The CDR3 consists of 14 residues. Germline loops: CDR1 ENHRY, CDR2 SYGVKD. CDR3 residues: CAIMTGTDTDTQYF. CDR3 nucleotides: TGTGCCATCATGACAGGGACGGACACAGATACGCAGTATTTT.

CDR3 bases: TGCGCCAGCTCTCCGACGGGGGATCAGCCCCAGCATTTT. This codes for CASSPTGDQPQHF. The rearrangement uses TRBV10-2 and TRBJ1-5, with a tentative D call TRBD1 (5 bases). Looked up from germline, CDR1 is WSHSY and CDR2 is SAAADI. This CDR3 spans 13 amino acids. V gave up 8 bases and J gave up 5 bases, with 13 bases separating them.

CDR3 sequence reads: CASSQDRTDNEKLFF. The CDR3 coding sequence is TGCGCCAGCAGCCAAGATAGAACAGACAATGAAAAACTGTTTTTT. The rearrangement uses TRBV4-1 and TRBJ1-4, with D unclear. The CDR3 totals 15 residues. V was clipped by 0 bases and J by 5 bases, with 10 bases between them. Germline values: CDR1 MGHRA, CDR2 YSYEKL.

V gene TRBV6-2 or TRBV6-3 combines with J gene TRBJ2-1; no clear D gene. Germline values: CDR1 MNHEY, CDR2 SVGEGT. The CDR3 length is 11 residues. V lost 2 bases and J lost 7, with 3 bases in between. CDR3 loop: CASSYRNEQFF. The DNA for the CDR3 is TGTGCCAGCAGTTACCGGAATGAGCAGTTCTTC.

V is TRBV12-5 and J is TRBJ2-1; 9 nucleotides agree with TRBD2. Germline V CDR1 and CDR2: LGHNT, FRNRAP. V gave up 5 bases and J gave up 4 bases; unmatched junction bases: 6. This CDR3 has 15 residues. CDR3 nucleotide sequence: TGTGCTAGTGGTAATGTAGCGGGAGTGTACAATGAGCAGTTCTTC. Protein: CASGNVAGVYNEQFF. Based on the CDR3 plus reference TRBV12-5 and TRBJ2-1, the full variable domain is DARVTQTPRHKVTEMGQEVTMRCQPILGHNTVFWYRQTMMQGLELLAYFRNRAPLDDSGMPKDRFSAEMPDATLATLKIQPSEPRDSAVYFCASGNVAGVYNEQFFGPGTRLTVL.

The J gene is TRBJ1-1, the V gene TRBV7-2, with TRBD1 matching 8 bases. J was trimmed by 3 bases and V by 6 bases; bases with no gene match: 6. From germline, CDR1 is SGHTA and CDR2 FQGNSA. The CDR3 length is 14 residues. As DNA, the CDR3 is TGTGCCAGCAGGAAACAGGGGGGAGACACTGAAGCTTTCTTT. It specifies CASRKQGGDTEAFF.